This passage covers 21 T cell receptor beta chains from one sample sequenced in a study of monozygotic twins with inflammatory bowel disease (dated by TCRdb to between 2019 and 2020). Library prep was done by 5' RACE. Sequenced on an Illumina HiSeq 2500. TCRdb reprocessed the reads, and each CDR3 protein sequence is entered once, without DNA. The table held for this sample gives 440,000 or so distinct CDR3 sequences. Jointly, the top ten make up 2% to 2.5% of the sample. What was sequenced was blood. Receptors were obtained from a human donor with ulcerative colitis or Crohn's disease, or a healthy co-twin of an affected twin (not recorded which).

This chain uses TRBV10-2 with TRBJ1-5; TCRdb names TRBD1, which stays unverified in the absence of DNA. The CDR3 consists of 15 residues. The V gene's germline CDR1 is WSHSY and CDR2 SAAADI. This CDR3 reads CASSESGTVNQPHHF.

CDR3 sequence reads: CASSFSTSRETQYF. The genes are TRBV7-2 and TRBJ2-5; TCRdb's D gene call, TRBD2, goes unchecked for lack of DNA. Germline V gene sequence: CDR1 SGHTA, CDR2 FQGNSA. The CDR3 is 14 residues long.

The V call is TRBV20-1, the J call TRBJ1-2; checking the TCRdb D call of TRBD1 is not possible without DNA. Germline V gene lookup returns CDR1 DFQATT and CDR2 SNEGSKA (reference sequence). The CDR3 is 17 amino acids. This chain's CDR3 is CSARELYEDSFNYGYTF.

The V and J genes are TRBV20-1 and TRBJ2-7. The germline V gene has CDR1 DFQATT and CDR2 SNEGSKA (reference sequence). This CDR3 is 13 amino acids long. CDR3 in amino acids: CSAREPGSYEQYF.

The chain uses TRBV7-8 and TRBJ1-3; as DNA is missing, the TRBD1 call by TCRdb cannot be tested. CDR1 is SGHVS, CDR2 FQNEAQ, per germline. The CDR3 sequence is 19 residues long. CDR3 sequence reads: CASSHRTGGRSSSGNTIYF.

The chain joins TRBV6-1 to TRBJ2-7. This CDR3 is 11 amino acids long. Germline V CDR1 and CDR2: MNHNS, SASEGT. This CDR3 is CASGDYYEQYF.

This chain links TRBV5-6 with TRBJ1-2; TCRdb indicates TRBD1, and absent DNA this call remains unverified. Per the germline V gene, CDR1 is SGHDT and CDR2 is YYEEEE. This CDR3 has 15 residues. The CDR3 is CASSLPRQGAGGYTF.

The chain links TRBV7-2 to TRBJ1-1; TCRdb's D call, TRBD1, is unchecked because there is no DNA. The germline V gene encodes CDR1 SGHTA and CDR2 FQGNSA. This CDR3 spans 13 amino acids. The chain's CDR3 is CASSPDRVTEAFF.

The rearrangement uses TRBV30 and TRBJ1-1; checking the TCRdb D call of TRBD1 is not possible without DNA. This CDR3 has 13 amino acids. CDR1 is GTSNPN and CDR2 is SVGIG in the germline V gene (reference sequence). The CDR3 is CAYLDRDRTEAFF.

The chain has TRBV18 and TRBJ1-6. The CDR3 has 15 residues. Germline lookup yields CDR1 KGHSH and CDR2 LQKENI. CDR3 sequence reads: CASSPLDLIHSPLHF.

The chain recombines TRBV18 with TRBJ2-3; TCRdb lists TRBD2, though no DNA is available to test this call. The length of the CDR3 is 15 residues. Germline values: CDR1 KGHSH, CDR2 LQKENI. CDR3 loop: CASREQRASTDTQYF.

The V and J genes are TRBV30 and TRBJ2-7; lacking DNA, the TRBD2 call made by TCRdb goes unchecked. CDR3 size: 13 residues. Germline CDR1 is GTSNPN and CDR2 is SVGIG (reference sequence). This chain's CDR3 is CAWTGLAGAQQYF.

This sequence joins TRBV27 and TRBJ1-1. Germline assignment: CDR1 MNHEY and CDR2 SMNVEV (reference sequence). CDR3 length equals 16 residues. CDR3 sequence: CASSLEGTRVNTEAFF.

The chain combines TRBV20-1 with TRBJ2-3; TCRdb's assignment of TRBD1 cannot be checked, as there is no DNA. Germline CDR1 is DFQATT and CDR2 is SNEGSKA (reference sequence). The CDR3 runs to 12 residues. CDR3 protein: CSAREGAGSQYF.

V gene TRBV18 combines with J gene TRBJ2-5; TCRdb designates TRBD2, a call that cannot be tested without DNA. The germline V gene encodes CDR1 KGHSH and CDR2 LQKENI. This CDR3 is 15 amino acids long. CDR3 protein: CASSPIPATQETQYF. Full variable domain (outside the CDR3, taken from reference TRBV18 and TRBJ2-5): NAGVMQNPRHLVRRRGQEARLRCSPMKGHSHVYWYRQLPEEGLKFMVYLQKENIIDESGMPKERFSAEFPKEGPSILRIQQVVRGDSAAYFCASSPIPATQETQYFGPGTRLLVL.

This chain uses TRBV5-1 with TRBJ2-2; TCRdb indicates TRBD2, and absent DNA this call remains unverified. The germline CDR1 and CDR2 sequences are SGHRS and YFSETQ. There are 16 residues in the CDR3. The CDR3 loop is CASSLLGLGAAGELFF.

The CDR3: CATSRAGGQETQYF. The genes are TRBV15 and TRBJ2-5; no DNA is available, so the TRBD2 call from TCRdb remains unchecked. Germline values: CDR1 LNHNV, CDR2 YYDKDF (reference sequence). The CDR3 has 14 residues. The variable domain in full, with the rest retrieved from reference TRBV15 and TRBJ2-5, is DAMVIQNPRYQVTQFGKPVTLSCSQTLNHNVMYWYQQKSSQAPKLLFHYYDKDFNNEADTPDNFQSRRPNTSFCFLDIRSPGLGDTAMYLCATSRAGGQETQYFGPGTRLLVL.

The chain employs TRBV28 and TRBJ2-4. The CDR3 is 13 amino acids. Per the germline V gene, CDR1 is MDHEN and CDR2 is SYDVKM. CDR3 residues: CAGKQSTKNIQYF.

V usage is TRBV13 and J usage is TRBJ2-3; checking the TCRdb D call of TRBD1 is not possible without DNA. Per germline, CDR1 PRHDT and CDR2 FYEKMQ (reference sequence). CDR3 length equals 15 residues. CDR3 in amino acids: CASSPGQGMTDTQYF.

This rearrangement joins TRBV7-9 to TRBJ2-5; no DNA is available, so the TRBD1 call from TCRdb remains unchecked. CDR1 SEHNR and CDR2 FQNEAQ come from the germline V gene (reference sequence). The CDR3 covers 12 residues. CDR3 region: CASSFTRETQYF.

The chain combines TRBV4-3 with TRBJ2-1; TCRdb indicates TRBD1, and absent DNA this call remains unverified. The V gene's germline CDR1 is LGHNA and CDR2 YSLEER. The CDR3 has 17 amino acids. The CDR3 reads CASSLIAGGGIGNEQFF.